The rows below give T cell receptor beta chains drawn from one sample of a study of post-analysis software for immune sequencing data. TCRdb analysed the PCR reads with MiXCR anew, one entry per CDR3 protein. The data contain 800,000 to 950,000 distinct CDR3 sequences, approximately 50% of them seen just once; the ten biggest clones take up under 6%. Sequencing used blood. Receptors were obtained from a girl between 10 and 17 years old with multiple sclerosis. Each CDR3 is given with its conserved first and last residue. Fields, in order: V gene, J gene, D gene, clone size, CDR3 protein, CDR3 DNA. A D gene is named only where the DNA matches it firmly. Clone size appears in some rows only: once, few, many, or a class for an expanded clone.

v_gene: TRBV29-1; j_gene: TRBJ2-1; d_gene: TRBD1; abundance: -; CDR3aa: CSVEVQGAVYNEQFF; CDR3nt: TGCAGCGTTGAAGTACAGGGGGCGGTCTACAATGAGCAGTTCTTC
v_gene: TRBV12-3/TRBV12-4; j_gene: TRBJ2-1; d_gene: -; abundance: -; CDR3aa: CASSFGRYSYNEQFF; CDR3nt: TGTGCCAGCAGCTTCGGTAGATACTCCTACAATGAGCAGTTCTTC
v_gene: TRBV7-8; j_gene: TRBJ1-1; d_gene: -; abundance: once; CDR3aa: CASSQAAEAFF; CDR3nt: TGTGCCAGCAGCCAGGCTGCGGAAGCTTTCTTT
v_gene: TRBV20-1; j_gene: TRBJ2-7; d_gene: -; abundance: few; CDR3aa: CSAKTGEYEQYF; CDR3nt: TGCAGTGCTAAGACAGGAGAGTACGAGCAGTACTTC
v_gene: TRBV12-3/TRBV12-4; j_gene: TRBJ2-7; d_gene: TRBD2; abundance: -; CDR3aa: CASSLSGKRAYEQYF; CDR3nt: TGTGCCAGCAGTTTAAGCGGGAAACGAGCTTACGAGCAGTACTTC
v_gene: TRBV18; j_gene: TRBJ2-7; d_gene: -; abundance: -; CDR3aa: CAGSLADRPTYEQYF; CDR3nt: TGTGCCGGCTCCCTAGCCGACAGGCCAACCTACGAGCAGTACTTC
v_gene: TRBV3-1; j_gene: TRBJ2-7; d_gene: TRBD2; abundance: -; CDR3aa: CVSSQAGGPAYEQYF; CDR3nt: TGTGTCAGCAGCCAAGCGGGAGGACCCGCCTACGAGCAGTACTTC
v_gene: TRBV5-1; j_gene: TRBJ1-1; d_gene: -; abundance: -; CDR3aa: CASSLAWGDRNTEAFF; CDR3nt: TGCGCCAGCAGCTTGGCGTGGGGGGATAGGAACACTGAAGCTTTCTTT
v_gene: TRBV24-1; j_gene: TRBJ2-1; d_gene: TRBD2; abundance: -; CDR3aa: CATSDSGTSGRRNNEQFF; CDR3nt: TGTGCCACCAGTGATTCCGGGACTAGCGGGAGGAGGAACAATGAGCAGTTCTTC
v_gene: TRBV7-2; j_gene: TRBJ1-4; d_gene: -; abundance: -; CDR3aa: CASSLLSGGVTNEKLFF; CDR3nt: TGTGCCAGCAGCTTACTTTCCGGCGGGGTAACTAATGAAAAACTGTTTTTT
v_gene: TRBV7-2; j_gene: TRBJ2-7; d_gene: -; abundance: -; CDR3aa: CASRLFGEQYF; CDR3nt: TGTGCCAGCAGACTTTTCGGCGAGCAGTACTTC
v_gene: TRBV5-6; j_gene: TRBJ1-1; d_gene: -; abundance: -; CDR3aa: CASSLVARYTEAFF; CDR3nt: TGTGCCAGCAGCTTGGTGGCCAGGTACACTGAAGCTTTCTTT
v_gene: TRBV20-1; j_gene: TRBJ2-4; d_gene: TRBD1; abundance: -; CDR3aa: CSASRDSKNIQYF; CDR3nt: TGCAGTGCTTCCAGGGACAGCAAAAACATTCAGTACTTC
v_gene: TRBV5-6; j_gene: TRBJ1-2; d_gene: -; abundance: -; CDR3aa: CASSFTAGAWENPNYGYTF; CDR3nt: TGTGCCAGCAGCTTTACGGCGGGGGCATGGGAGAACCCTAACTATGGCTACACCTTC
v_gene: TRBV7-9; j_gene: TRBJ2-1; d_gene: TRBD1; abundance: -; CDR3aa: CASSFQGEYNEQFF; CDR3nt: TGTGCCAGCAGCTTCCAGGGGGAATACAATGAGCAGTTCTTC
v_gene: TRBV12-3/TRBV12-4; j_gene: TRBJ1-2; d_gene: TRBD1; abundance: few; CDR3aa: CASSPTGARSYGYTF; CDR3nt: TGTGCCAGCAGTCCAACAGGGGCAAGAAGCTATGGCTACACCTTC
v_gene: TRBV12-3/TRBV12-4; j_gene: TRBJ2-3; d_gene: -; abundance: few; CDR3aa: CASSSLSRLVTDTQYF; CDR3nt: TGTGCCAGCAGTTCTCTGAGTAGACTAGTCACAGATACGCAGTATTTT
v_gene: TRBV12-3/TRBV12-4; j_gene: TRBJ1-5; d_gene: TRBD1; abundance: -; CDR3aa: CASSRKSTGDQPQHF; CDR3nt: TGTGCCAGCAGCCGAAAATCGACAGGGGATCAGCCCCAGCATTTT
v_gene: TRBV6-1; j_gene: TRBJ2-7; d_gene: TRBD2; abundance: -; CDR3aa: CASSVWRGRSGGSHEQYF; CDR3nt: TGTGCCAGCAGTGTATGGAGGGGGAGGTCGGGAGGGAGTCACGAGCAGTACTTC
v_gene: TRBV7-9; j_gene: TRBJ1-1; d_gene: -; abundance: -; CDR3aa: CASSPSTSGTEAFF; CDR3nt: TGTGCCAGCAGCCCCTCAACAAGCGGCACTGAAGCTTTCTTT
v_gene: TRBV5-6; j_gene: TRBJ2-7; d_gene: -; abundance: few; CDR3aa: CASSGGPTTHSDQYF; CDR3nt: TGTGCCAGCAGCGGAGGGCCGACCACTCATTCGGACCAGTACTTC
v_gene: TRBV7-9; j_gene: TRBJ2-3; d_gene: -; abundance: few; CDR3aa: CASSLGPGGGTDTQYF; CDR3nt: TGTGCCAGCAGCTTAGGTCCCGGTGGGGGCACAGATACGCAGTATTTT
v_gene: TRBV5-1; j_gene: TRBJ2-1; d_gene: TRBD2; abundance: -; CDR3aa: CASTPGLAAPNEQFF; CDR3nt: TGCGCCAGCACCCCGGGACTAGCGGCCCCCAATGAGCAGTTCTTC
v_gene: TRBV11-1; j_gene: TRBJ2-6; d_gene: TRBD1; abundance: few; CDR3aa: CASSSYTRGRQGAAGANVLTF; CDR3nt: TGTGCCAGCAGCTCATACACAAGAGGCCGACAGGGGGCAGCTGGGGCCAACGTCCTGACTTTC
v_gene: TRBV7-2; j_gene: TRBJ2-1; d_gene: TRBD2; abundance: -; CDR3aa: CASSKLAGAGYNEQFF; CDR3nt: TGTGCCAGCAGTAAACTAGCGGGAGCTGGCTACAATGAGCAGTTCTTC
v_gene: TRBV29-1; j_gene: TRBJ1-2; d_gene: -; abundance: -; CDR3aa: CSTSGGDYGYTF; CDR3nt: TGCAGCACTTCTGGGGGCGACTATGGCTACACCTTC
v_gene: TRBV7-8; j_gene: TRBJ2-1; d_gene: TRBD2; abundance: -; CDR3aa: CASSLAGASGRPYNEQFF; CDR3nt: TGTGCCAGCAGCTTAGCGGGGGCTAGCGGGCGTCCCTACAATGAGCAGTTCTTC
v_gene: TRBV20-1; j_gene: TRBJ2-7; d_gene: -; abundance: few; CDR3aa: CSASPQMSYEQYF; CDR3nt: TGCAGTGCTTCTCCCCAGATGTCCTACGAGCAGTACTTC
v_gene: TRBV4-1; j_gene: TRBJ1-2; d_gene: TRBD1; abundance: -; CDR3aa: CAGSHLDRGYYTF; CDR3nt: TGCGCCGGCAGCCACCTCGACAGGGGGTACTACACCTTC
v_gene: TRBV10-3; j_gene: TRBJ2-7; d_gene: TRBD1; abundance: -; CDR3aa: CAMSVGTGESYEQYF; CDR3nt: TGTGCCATGTCTGTTGGGACAGGGGAGTCCTACGAGCAGTACTTC
v_gene: TRBV5-4; j_gene: TRBJ2-1; d_gene: -; abundance: -; CDR3aa: CASIIPAFNRDFPYNEQFF; CDR3nt: TGTGCCAGCATCATCCCAGCTTTTAACCGGGACTTCCCCTACAATGAGCAGTTCTTC
v_gene: TRBV3-1; j_gene: TRBJ2-1; d_gene: -; abundance: -; CDR3aa: CASSRQGLLNEQFF; CDR3nt: TGTGCCAGCAGCCGCCAGGGACTCCTCAATGAGCAGTTCTTC
v_gene: TRBV7-2; j_gene: TRBJ2-3; d_gene: -; abundance: -; CDR3aa: CASRQTPRYRNIRGDTQYF; CDR3nt: TGTGCCAGCAGACAAACTCCCCGGTACAGGAATATTCGTGGAGATACGCAGTATTTT
v_gene: TRBV15; j_gene: TRBJ2-1; d_gene: -; abundance: once; CDR3aa: CATRTDGGRPNEQFF; CDR3nt: TGTGCCACCAGAACGGATGGGGGGCGCCCGAATGAGCAGTTCTTC
v_gene: TRBV12-3/TRBV12-4; j_gene: TRBJ2-7; d_gene: -; abundance: few; CDR3aa: CASSLDRRGLYEQYF; CDR3nt: TGTGCCAGCAGTTTAGACAGGCGGGGGCTCTACGAGCAGTACTTC
v_gene: TRBV25-1; j_gene: TRBJ2-6; d_gene: -; abundance: -; CDR3aa: CASSEGQPLSGANVLTF; CDR3nt: TGTGCCAGCAGTGAGGGCCAGCCCCTCTCTGGGGCCAACGTCCTGACTTTC
v_gene: TRBV7-6; j_gene: TRBJ2-1; d_gene: TRBD2; abundance: -; CDR3aa: CASSPRASGSSNEQFF; CDR3nt: TGTGCCAGCAGCCCTAGGGCTAGCGGGAGTAGTAATGAGCAGTTCTTC
v_gene: TRBV7-9; j_gene: TRBJ2-7; d_gene: -; abundance: -; CDR3aa: CASSYRTPGTYEQYF; CDR3nt: TGTGCCAGCAGCTACAGGACCCCCGGGACCTACGAGCAGTACTTC
v_gene: TRBV7-2; j_gene: TRBJ2-3; d_gene: TRBD2; abundance: -; CDR3aa: CASSRQTSGGPDTQYF; CDR3nt: TGTGCCAGCAGCCGGCAGACTAGCGGGGGCCCAGATACGCAGTATTTT
v_gene: TRBV29-1; j_gene: TRBJ2-1; d_gene: -; abundance: -; CDR3aa: CSVMGNEQFF; CDR3nt: TGCAGCGTTATGGGCAATGAGCAGTTCTTC
v_gene: TRBV3-1; j_gene: TRBJ2-1; d_gene: -; abundance: -; CDR3aa: CASSPNRDYNEQFF; CDR3nt: TGTGCCAGCAGCCCCAACCGAGACTACAATGAGCAGTTCTTC
v_gene: TRBV29-1; j_gene: TRBJ1-4; d_gene: TRBD1; abundance: -; CDR3aa: CSVTGQESSGNEKLFF; CDR3nt: TGCAGCGTCACGGGACAGGAATCCTCGGGTAATGAAAAACTGTTTTTT
v_gene: TRBV20-1; j_gene: TRBJ2-7; d_gene: TRBD2; abundance: -; CDR3aa: CSAPSGSSSYEQYF; CDR3nt: TGCAGTGCCCCTAGCGGGAGCTCCTCCTACGAGCAGTACTTC
v_gene: TRBV27; j_gene: TRBJ2-7; d_gene: TRBD2; abundance: -; CDR3aa: CASSLGGRDPYEQYF; CDR3nt: TGTGCCAGCAGTTTAGGCGGGAGGGATCCCTACGAGCAGTACTTC
v_gene: TRBV20-1; j_gene: TRBJ2-7; d_gene: TRBD1; abundance: few; CDR3aa: CSARGDRAGSYEQYF; CDR3nt: TGCAGTGCTAGAGGGGACAGGGCGGGCTCCTACGAGCAGTACTTC
v_gene: TRBV29-1; j_gene: TRBJ1-4; d_gene: -; abundance: -; CDR3aa: CSAQWTGDEKLFF; CDR3nt: TGCAGCGCCCAATGGACCGGGGATGAAAAACTGTTTTTT